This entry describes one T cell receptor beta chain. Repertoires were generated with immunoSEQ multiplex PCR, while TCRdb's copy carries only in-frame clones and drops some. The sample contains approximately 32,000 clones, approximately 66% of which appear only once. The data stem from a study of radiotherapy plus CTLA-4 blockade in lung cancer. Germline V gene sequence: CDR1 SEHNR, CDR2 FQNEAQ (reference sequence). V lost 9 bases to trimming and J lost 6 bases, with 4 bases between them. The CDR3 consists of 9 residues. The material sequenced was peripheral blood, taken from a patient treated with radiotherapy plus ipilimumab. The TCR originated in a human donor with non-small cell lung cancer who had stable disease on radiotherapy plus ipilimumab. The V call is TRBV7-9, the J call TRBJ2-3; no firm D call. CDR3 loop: CASGDTQYF. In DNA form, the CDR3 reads TGTGCCAGTGGGGATACGCAGTATTTT.